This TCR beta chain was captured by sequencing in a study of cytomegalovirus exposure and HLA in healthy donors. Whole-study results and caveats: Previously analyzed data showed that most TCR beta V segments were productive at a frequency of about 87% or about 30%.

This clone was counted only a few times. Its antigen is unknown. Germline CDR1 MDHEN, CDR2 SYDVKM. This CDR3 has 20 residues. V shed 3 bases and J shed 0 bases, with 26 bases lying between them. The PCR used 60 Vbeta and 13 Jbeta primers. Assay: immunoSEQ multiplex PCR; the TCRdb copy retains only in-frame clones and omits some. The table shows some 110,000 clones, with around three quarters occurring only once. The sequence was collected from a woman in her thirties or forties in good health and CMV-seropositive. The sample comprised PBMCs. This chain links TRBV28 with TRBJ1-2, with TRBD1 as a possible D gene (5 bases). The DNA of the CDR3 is TGTGCCAGCAGTTTTTTATTGGGGGGACTTGGGGGGGATCCTAACTATGGCTACACCTTC. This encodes CASSFLLGGLGGDPNYGYTF.